The 8 T cell receptor beta chains below all came from one sample that was sequenced in a study of cytomegalovirus exposure and HLA in healthy donors. Primers: 60 Vbeta forward and 13 Jbeta reverse. Repertoires were generated with immunoSEQ multiplex PCR, while TCRdb's copy carries only in-frame clones and drops some. The data hold some 170,000 clones, with nearly 80% observed a single time. The sample consisted of PBMCs. These receptors originate from a man between 18 and 29 years old in good health and CMV-seropositive.

This sequence joins TRBV7-3 and TRBJ1-1; D unclear. Germline V CDR1 and CDR2: SGHTA, FQGTGA. V lost 1 base to trimming and J lost 2 bases, with 5 bases between them. The CDR3 sequence is 13 residues long. DNA of the CDR3: TGTGCCAGCAGCTTAATGAGAAACACTGAAGCTTTCTTT. It is translated as CASSLMRNTEAFF.

The table lists this clone with a few counts. The CDR3 DNA reads TGTGCCAGCTCCGGGGGAAGTGACAGCCTTGGTGAAAAACTGTTTTTT. Translating it yields CASSGGSDSLGEKLFF. The chain combines TRBV5-4 with TRBJ1-4, with D possibly TRBD1 on 5 matching bases. Germline V gene lookup returns CDR1 SGHNT and CDR2 YYREEE (reference sequence). V lost 7 bases and J 7 bases, leaving 23 bases between the germline ends. CDR3 length: 16 residues.

The CDR3 spells CASSIVPSGRTGELFF. CDR3 in DNA: TGTGCCAGTAGTATAGTCCCTAGCGGGAGGACCGGGGAGCTGTTTTTT. The chain carries TRBV19 and TRBJ2-2, with 11 nucleotides matching TRBD2. The germline gives CDR1 LNHDA, CDR2 SQIVND (reference sequence). The length of the CDR3 is 16 residues. Losses at the gene ends were 1 base for V and 5 bases for J; bases not matched to a gene: 3.

This clone has only one observation. V is TRBV6-1 and J is TRBJ2-7, with 10 positions matching TRBD1. CDR3 length: 15 amino acids. Per germline, CDR1 MNHNS and CDR2 SASEGT. The junction had 6 bases not matched to a gene; V was cut back by 4 bases and J by 3 bases. The CDR3 DNA reads TGTGCCAGCAGTGGCCTACGGGACAGGGGCTACGAGCAGTACTTC. Residues: CASSGLRDRGYEQYF.

The CDR3 loop reads CASSLLKETNEKLFF. DNA of the CDR3: TGCGCCAGCAGCCTACTAAAGGAAACTAATGAAAAACTGTTTTTT. This sequence joins TRBV4-1 and TRBJ1-4; D unclear. The germline CDR1 and CDR2 sequences are MGHRA and YSYEKL. With 4 bases removed from V and 1 base from J, the gap between germline ends came to 10 bases. The CDR3 runs 15 residues.

V is TRBV7-2 and J is TRBJ1-6, with D perhaps TRBD1 (5 bases). From germline, CDR1 is SGHTA and CDR2 FQGNSA. V lost 1 base to trimming and J lost 8 bases, with 12 bases between them. This CDR3 is 15 amino acids long. The CDR3 protein is CASSLVRRVDSPLHF. The CDR3 DNA is TGTGCCAGCAGCTTAGTCCGCAGGGTCGATTCACCCCTCCACTTT.

The V call is TRBV7-9, the J call TRBJ2-5; no clear D. This CDR3 is 11 amino acids long. V lost 5 bases, J lost 2 bases, and 3 bases lay in between. Germline CDR1 SEHNR, CDR2 FQNEAQ (reference sequence). CDR3 region: CASSLQETQYF. The CDR3 nucleotides are TGTGCCAGCAGCCTACAAGAGACCCAGTACTTC.

The chain links TRBV30 to TRBJ2-3; D is uncertain. Germline loops: CDR1 GTSNPN, CDR2 SVGIG (reference sequence). Trimming pared 0 bases from V and 2 bases from J, leaving 9 bases between. The CDR3 has 14 amino acids. Here the CDR3 DNA reads TGTGCCTGGAGTGTACTTCGCTCCACAGATACGCAGTATTTT. Its protein product is CAWSVLRSTDTQYF.